What follows are 2 T cell receptor beta chains derived from one specimen sequenced in a study of cytomegalovirus exposure and HLA in healthy donors. Assay used: immunoSEQ multiplex PCR; TCRdb lists only in-frame clones, some missing. The sample has 70,000 to 75,000 clones, approximately 94% seen once; the top ten hold approximately 3%. The sample comprised PBMCs. The receptors were gathered from a woman aged 18-29 years in good health and CMV-seropositive.

This rearrangement joins TRBV19 to TRBJ1-1; D unclear. The CDR3 totals 15 residues. Germline V gene sequence: CDR1 LNHDA, CDR2 SQIVND (reference sequence). Deletions cut 10 bases from V and 0 bases from J, with 18 bases between. The CDR3 reads CATLRAGGLNTEAFF. Here the CDR3 DNA reads TGTGCCACTCTGAGGGCCGGCGGGTTGAACACTGAAGCTTTCTTT.

The rearrangement uses TRBV7-8 and TRBJ1-1; 9 nucleotides line up with TRBD1. This CDR3 contains 15 residues. V shed 2 bases, J shed 7 bases, and the junction held 8 bases outside the gene matches. Germline V gives CDR1 SGHVS, CDR2 FQNEAQ. The CDR3 DNA sequence: TGTGCCAGCAGCTTAATTGGACAGGGGAGGAGTGAAGCTTTCTTT. Amino acid sequence: CASSLIGQGRSEAFF.